The 25 T cell receptor beta chains listed next were all sequenced from one sample in a study of blood T cell repertoires in COVID-19. Assay: immunoSEQ multiplex PCR; the TCRdb copy retains only in-frame clones and omits some. The sample consists of over 250,000 clones, 70% to 90% of them appearing once. The sample comprised PBMCs or T cells enriched from blood (not recorded which). Every receptor here comes from a woman aged 55 to 70 in a cohort exposed to, infected with or recovered from COVID-19 (not recorded which).

This clone appeared once. The chain has TRBV19 and TRBJ2-1; 9 bases are a match to TRBD2. Germline V gene lookup returns CDR1 LNHDA and CDR2 SQIVND (reference sequence). CDR3 length: 18 amino acids. V gave up 5 bases and J gave up 3 bases; unmatched junction bases: 14. DNA of the CDR3: TGTGCCAGTAGTCTAAAAACACCGGGACTAGCACTCTACAATGAGCAGTTCTTC. This codes for CASSLKTPGLALYNEQFF.

The chain recombines TRBV18 with TRBJ2-7, with a tentative D call TRBD2 (5 bases). The germline V and J ends were trimmed by 3 bases and 0 bases, with 9 bases remaining between them. The CDR3 runs 14 residues. CDR1 and CDR2 (germline): KGHSH, LQKENI. The CDR3 loop is CASSPPGISYEQYF. The CDR3 DNA reads as TGTGCCAGCTCACCCCCGGGGATCTCCTACGAGCAGTACTTC.

The rearrangement links TRBV5-1 to TRBJ2-3, with D maybe TRBD1 (6 bases). Germline V gene data show CDR1 as SGHRS and CDR2 as YFSETQ. This CDR3 has 15 residues. V gave up 3 bases and J gave up 1 base, with 12 bases separating them. DNA for the CDR3: TGCGCCAGCAGCTCAACAGGGTTCGGCACAGATACGCAGTATTTT. It codes for CASSSTGFGTDTQYF.

The chain uses TRBV9 and TRBJ1-2; a weak D match, TRBD1 (6 bases). The CDR3 runs 14 residues. Germline values: CDR1 SGDLS, CDR2 YYNGEE. The V and J ends lost 3 bases and 7 bases respectively, with 16 bases between them. The CDR3 loop reads CASSDTGGRAGYTF. The CDR3, as DNA: TGTGCCAGCAGCGACACGGGGGGCAGGGCTGGCTACACCTTC.

The gene calls are TRBV28 and TRBJ1-5, with 9 bases aligning to TRBD1. Losses at the gene ends were 4 bases for V and 6 bases for J; bases not matched to a gene: 7. Germline V lookup: CDR1 MDHEN, CDR2 SYDVKM. The CDR3 contains 15 residues. CDR3 coding DNA: TGTGCCAGCAGTTCCCCCGGGACAGGGCTTCAGCCCCAGCATTTT. It encodes CASSSPGTGLQPQHF.

The CDR3 DNA sequence: TGTGCCAGCAGTAAAGCGGGAGGGGACACAGATACGCAGTATTTT. Translation: CASSKAGGDTDTQYF. The genes are TRBV27 and TRBJ2-3, with 10 bases lining up with TRBD2. Germline V gives CDR1 MNHEY, CDR2 SMNVEV (reference sequence). V lost 5 bases, J lost 2 bases, and 4 bases stayed unmatched. The CDR3 sequence is 15 residues long.

This clone was counted between two and nine times. The chain employs TRBV7-9 and TRBJ1-1, with 8 bases identical to TRBD1. Germline trimming cut 6 bases from V and 0 bases from J; bases unmatched to any gene: 6. Germline V gene sequence: CDR1 SEHNR, CDR2 FQNEAQ (reference sequence). This CDR3 spans 15 amino acids. CDR3 residues: CASRTGGAMNTEAFF. In nucleotides, the CDR3 is TGTGCCAGCAGAACAGGGGGAGCAATGAACACTGAAGCTTTCTTT. Looking up the rest from reference TRBV7-9 and TRBJ1-1 gives the full variable domain: DTGVSQNPRHKITKRGQNVTFRCDPISEHNRLYWYRQTLGQGPEFLTYFQNEAQLEKSRLLSDRFSAERPKGSFSTLEIQRTEQGDSAMYLCASRTGGAMNTEAFFGQGTRLTVV.

The V call is TRBV25-1, the J call TRBJ2-7; 11 bases map to TRBD1. This CDR3 spans 14 amino acids. The ends lost 7 bases at V and 6 bases at J; junction bases unmatched: 8. The germline V gene encodes CDR1 MGHDK and CDR2 SYGVNS. CDR3 amino acids: CASIRSGTGGEQYF. DNA of the CDR3: TGTGCCAGCATTCGTTCCGGGACAGGGGGCGAGCAGTACTTC.

This chain connects TRBV19 to TRBJ1-1; 9 bases align to TRBD1. The germline gives CDR1 LNHDA, CDR2 SQIVND (reference sequence). Trimming took 6 bases from V and 2 from J; bases not matched to a gene: 10. CDR3 length equals 16 residues. CDR3 sequence (DNA): TGTGCCAGTAGCACGTTACAGGGGGCGGGTAACACTGAAGCTTTCTTT. Protein sequence: CASSTLQGAGNTEAFF.

The chain recombines TRBV28 with TRBJ1-4; 7 nucleotides match TRBD1. Trimming removed 5 bases from V and 3 bases from J; junction bases left unmatched: 9. Germline V gives CDR1 MDHEN, CDR2 SYDVKM. This CDR3 comprises 16 residues. CDR3 protein: CASSSLYRGSNEKLFF. CDR3 nucleotide sequence: TGTGCCAGCAGTAGTCTCTACAGGGGATCTAATGAAAAACTGTTTTTT. Full variable domain (remainder filled in from reference TRBV28 and TRBJ1-4): DVKVTQSSRYLVKRTGEKVFLECVQDMDHENMFWYRQDPGLGLRLIYFSYDVKMKEKGDIPEGYSVSREKKERFSLILESASTNQTSMYLCASSSLYRGSNEKLFFGSGTQLSVL.

This clone appeared once. The V call is TRBV21-1, the J call TRBJ2-7; the table calls TRBD2, which could not be checked here. TRBV21-1 is marked as a pseudogene. The CDR3 is made up of 19 amino acids. The CDR3 loop is CASSKGSMVWLAGSYEQYF. Here the CDR3 DNA reads TGTGCCAGCAGCAAAGGTAGCATGGTTTGGCTAGCGGGCTCCTACGAGCAGTACTTC.

V and J are TRBV6-7 and TRBJ2-7; 11 bases are shared with TRBD2. TRBV6-7 is an ORF, with its function uncertain. This CDR3 is 15 amino acids long. Trimming removed 2 bases from V and 4 bases from J; junction bases left unmatched: 4. The CDR3 sequence is CASSYRLAGGYEQYF. The CDR3 coding sequence is TGTGCCAGCAGTTACCGCCTAGCGGGAGGATACGAGCAGTACTTC.

J is TRBJ1-1 and V is TRBV27; 7 bases agree with TRBD1. Germline assignment: CDR1 MNHEY and CDR2 SMNVEV (reference sequence). The CDR3 is made up of 14 amino acids. The V gene end was trimmed by 4 bases and the J gene end by 4 bases; junction bases not matched to a gene: 6. In DNA form, the CDR3 reads TGTGCCAGCAGTTCGAGACAGGGTGGCACTGAAGCTTTCTTT. Protein product: CASSSRQGGTEAFF.

Details on this clone: One junction end does not reproduce the germline sequence, and a read error may be involved. The chain joins TRBV11-2 to TRBJ2-2, with 8 bases matching TRBD2. In germline, CDR1 is SGHAT, CDR2 FQNNGV. This CDR3 is 16 amino acids long. The CDR3 reads CASSLELSGSSRGAVF. CDR3 sequence (DNA): TGTGCCAGCAGCTTAGAATTGAGCGGGAGTTCCAGGGGAGCTGTTTTT.

The chain's CDR3 is CSAGWGGTQYF. The CDR3 DNA sequence: TGCAGTGCTGGGTGGGGGGGTACGCAGTATTTT. The V and J genes are TRBV20-1 and TRBJ2-3, with 7 bases identical to TRBD2. The CDR3 totals 11 residues. Trimming took 5 bases from V and 8 from J; bases not matched to a gene: 4. Looked up from germline, CDR1 is DFQATT and CDR2 is SNEGSKA (reference sequence).

The chain combines TRBV6-5 with TRBJ2-1; D remains unclear. The V end was cut by 6 bases, the J end by 0 bases, with 12 bases between. The CDR3 extends over 15 amino acids. The germline CDR1 and CDR2 sequences are MNHEY and SVGAGI. CDR3 sequence reads: CASSRTKSSYNEQFF. DNA of the CDR3: TGTGCCAGCAGCCGAACCAAGAGCTCCTACAATGAGCAGTTCTTC.

The genes are TRBV11-3 and TRBJ2-7; 11 nucleotides agree with TRBD2. There are 17 residues in the CDR3. The germline CDR1 and CDR2 sequences are SGHNT and YENEEA. The J segment lost 2 bases and the V segment lost 3 bases, leaving 9 bases of the junction unmatched. The CDR3 nucleotides read TGTGCCAGCAGCTTTACCCGGACTAGCGGGCTCACCTACGAGCAGTACTTC. It translates to CASSFTRTSGLTYEQYF. Variable domain in full (rest from reference TRBV11-3 and TRBJ2-7): EAGVVQSPRYKIIEKKQPVAFWCNPISGHNTLYWYLQNLGQGPELLIRYENEEAVDDSQLPKDRFSAERLKGVDSTLKIQPAELGDSAVYLCASSFTRTSGLTYEQYFGPGTRLTVT.

The chain couples TRBV7-2 to TRBJ1-3; 10 positions match TRBD1. Trimming removed 3 bases from V and 0 bases from J; junction bases left unmatched: 11. Germline V gene lookup returns CDR1 SGHTA and CDR2 FQGNSA. The CDR3 extends over 19 amino acids. CDR3 sequence (DNA): TGTGCCAGCAGCTTCTTCGCGGGACAGGGGACGAGCTCTGGAAACACCATATATTTT. Encoded protein: CASSFFAGQGTSSGNTIYF.

A word on this clone: The junction shows a germline mismatch at one end, possibly a read error. This chain joins TRBV7-7 and TRBJ2-7, with D perhaps TRBD2 (6 bases). CDR1 is SSHAT, CDR2 FNYEAQ, per germline (reference sequence). The CDR3 loop spans 15 amino acids. CDR3 nucleotide sequence: TGTGCTAGCAGCTTATCTATCGGGACTTCCTACGAGCAGTACTTC. It codes for CASSLSIGTSYEQYF.

The CDR3 DNA follows: TGTGCCAGCTCGGACAGGCTCTATCCCTACGAGCAGTACTTC. Protein sequence: CASSDRLYPYEQYF. The V call is TRBV6-5, the J call TRBJ2-7; TRBD1 matches at 7 bases. V dropped 8 bases and J dropped 2; count of bases not matched to a gene: 9. Germline loops: CDR1 MNHEY, CDR2 SVGAGI. This CDR3 is 14 amino acids long.

This chain joins TRBV7-3 and TRBJ2-5, with a tentative D call TRBD1 (6 bases). Trimming took 5 bases from V and 3 from J, leaving 13 bases between them. The CDR3 runs to 14 residues. The germline V gene has CDR1 SGHTA and CDR2 FQGTGA. CDR3: CASSPGQPKETQYF. CDR3 DNA sequence: TGTGCCAGCAGCCCAGGACAGCCGAAAGAGACCCAGTACTTC.

The V call is TRBV7-9, the J call TRBJ2-6; D unresolved. CDR3 length equals 16 residues. Germline lookup yields CDR1 SEHNR and CDR2 FQNEAQ (reference sequence). Trimming took off 2 bases at V and 0 bases at J, with 8 bases between the two ends. CDR3 region: CASSLTPVSGANVLTF. CDR3 nucleotides: TGTGCCAGCAGCTTAACCCCGGTCTCTGGGGCCAACGTCCTGACTTTC.

This clone has a single count. The chain is built from TRBV18 and TRBJ2-6; 7 bases are a match to TRBD1. J lost 0 bases, V lost 3 bases, and 8 bases had no gene match. The germline V gene has CDR1 KGHSH and CDR2 LQKENI. The CDR3 extends over 18 amino acids. The CDR3 region is CASSPGTDKISGANVLTF. The CDR3 region has the DNA TGTGCCAGCTCACCGGGGACAGACAAGATCTCTGGGGCCAACGTCCTGACTTTC. The entire variable domain, with the rest obtained from reference TRBV18 and TRBJ2-6, is as follows: NAGVMQNPRHLVRRRGQEARLRCSPMKGHSHVYWYRQLPEEGLKFMVYLQKENIIDESGMPKERFSAEFPKEGPSILRIQQVVRGDSAAYFCASSPGTDKISGANVLTFGAGSRLTVL.

The genes are TRBV5-8 and TRBJ1-5; D gene unclear. The V end lost 4 bases, the J end lost 5 bases, and 10 bases lay between the germline ends. CDR3 length: 13 amino acids. In germline, CDR1 is SGHTS, CDR2 YDEGEE. The CDR3 region is CASSRGSYQPQHF. CDR3 in DNA: TGTGCCAGCAGCCGGGGTTCGTATCAGCCCCAGCATTTT.

The DNA of the CDR3 is TGCGCCAGCAGCTCCAACGGACAGGGTGGCTTCTATGGCTACACCTTC. Translation gives CASSSNGQGGFYGYTF. The V and J genes are TRBV5-1 and TRBJ1-2, with 8 positions matching TRBD1. The CDR3 is made up of 16 amino acids. Germline CDR1 and CDR2: SGHRS and YFSETQ. V dropped 3 bases and J dropped 4; count of bases not matched to a gene: 11.